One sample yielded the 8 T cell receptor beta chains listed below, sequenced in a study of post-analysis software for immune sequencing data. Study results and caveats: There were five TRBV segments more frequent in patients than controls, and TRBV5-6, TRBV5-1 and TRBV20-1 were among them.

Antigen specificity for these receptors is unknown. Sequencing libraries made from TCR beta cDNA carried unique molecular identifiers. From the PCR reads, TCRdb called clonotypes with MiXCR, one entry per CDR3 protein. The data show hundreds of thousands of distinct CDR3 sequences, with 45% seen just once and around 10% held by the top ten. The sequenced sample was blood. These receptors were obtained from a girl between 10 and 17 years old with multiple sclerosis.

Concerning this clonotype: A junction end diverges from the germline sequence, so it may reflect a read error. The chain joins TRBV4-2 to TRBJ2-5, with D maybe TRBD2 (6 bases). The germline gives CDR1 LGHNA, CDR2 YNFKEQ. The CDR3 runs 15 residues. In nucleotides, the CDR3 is TGTGCCGGCAGTCGAATGCCGCAGGGAGGAGAGGCCCAGTACTTC. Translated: CAGSRMPQGGEAQYF.

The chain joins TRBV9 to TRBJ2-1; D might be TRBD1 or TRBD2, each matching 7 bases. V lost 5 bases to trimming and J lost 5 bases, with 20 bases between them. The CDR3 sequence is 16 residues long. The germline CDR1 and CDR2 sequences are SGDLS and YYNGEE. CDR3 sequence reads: CASRPTGEGVHNEQFF. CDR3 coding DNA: TGTGCCAGCAGACCCACAGGGGAGGGGGTTCACAATGAGCAGTTCTTC.

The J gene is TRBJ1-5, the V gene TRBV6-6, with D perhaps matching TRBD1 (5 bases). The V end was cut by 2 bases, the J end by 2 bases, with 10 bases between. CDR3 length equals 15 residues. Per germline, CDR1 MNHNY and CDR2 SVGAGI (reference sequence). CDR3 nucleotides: TGTGCCAGCAGTTACGACCCGGGGGGCAATCAGCCCCAGCATTTT. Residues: CASSYDPGGNQPQHF.

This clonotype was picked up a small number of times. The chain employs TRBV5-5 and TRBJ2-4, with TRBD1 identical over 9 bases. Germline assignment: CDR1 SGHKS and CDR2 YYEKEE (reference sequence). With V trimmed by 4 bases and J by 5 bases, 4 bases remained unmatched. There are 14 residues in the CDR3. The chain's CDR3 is CASSVDRGENIQYF. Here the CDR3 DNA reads TGTGCCAGCAGCGTGGACAGGGGTGAAAACATTCAGTACTTC.

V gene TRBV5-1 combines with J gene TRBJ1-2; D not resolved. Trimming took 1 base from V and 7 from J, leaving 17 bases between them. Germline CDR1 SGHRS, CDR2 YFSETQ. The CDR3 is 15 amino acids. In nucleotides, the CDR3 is TGCGCCAGCAGCTTGAACGACGCAACGGGAGGTGGCTACACCTTC. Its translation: CASSLNDATGGGYTF. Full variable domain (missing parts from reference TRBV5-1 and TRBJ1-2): KAGVTQTPRYLIKTRGQQVTLSCSPISGHRSVSWYQQTPGQGLQFLFEYFSETQRNKGNFPGRFSGRQFSNSRSEMNVSTLELGDSALYLCASSLNDATGGGYTFGSGTRLTVV.

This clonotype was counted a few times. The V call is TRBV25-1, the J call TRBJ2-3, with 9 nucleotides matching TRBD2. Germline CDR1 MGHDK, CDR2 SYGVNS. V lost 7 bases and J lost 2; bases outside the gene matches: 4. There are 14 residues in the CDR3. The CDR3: CASTLAGDTDTQYF. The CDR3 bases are TGTGCCAGCACCTTAGCGGGGGACACAGATACGCAGTATTTT.

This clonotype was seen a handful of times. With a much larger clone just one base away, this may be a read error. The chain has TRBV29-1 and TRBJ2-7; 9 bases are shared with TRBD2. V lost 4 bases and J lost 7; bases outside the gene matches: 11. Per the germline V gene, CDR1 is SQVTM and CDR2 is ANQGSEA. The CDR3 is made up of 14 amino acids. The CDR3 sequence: CSVGVAGVGDEQYF. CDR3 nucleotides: TGCAGCGTTGGAGTAGCGGGAGTAGGGGATGAGCAGTACTTC.

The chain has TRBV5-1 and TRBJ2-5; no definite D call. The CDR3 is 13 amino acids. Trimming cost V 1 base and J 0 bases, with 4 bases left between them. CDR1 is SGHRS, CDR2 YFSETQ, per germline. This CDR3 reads CASSLRHQETQYF. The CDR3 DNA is TGCGCCAGCAGCTTGCGCCACCAAGAGACCCAGTACTTC.